This TCR beta chain was captured in a study of neurological immune-mediated disorders. Looking at the study overall: Relapsing-remitting disease was seen in 31 of the 34 multiple sclerosis patients, and secondary progressive disease was seen in 3. Study-level findings and limits: HTLV-1-associated myelopathy displayed the greatest TCR clonal expansion, and multiple sclerosis exhibited the smallest, lower than that of healthy controls. The study found no CDR3 amino acid sequences shared by expanded clones across subjects, suggesting private repertoires in all groups.

Template-switch 5'RACE cDNA synthesis added a 10-nucleotide unique molecular identifier. TCRdb reprocessed the 5' RACE reads with MiXCR, giving one entry per CDR3 protein. Of around 30,000 distinct CDR3 sequences in the sample, about 1.4% are singletons; the top ten hold around 9%. This clonotype was picked up many times. Its antigen is not identified. Sequencing input: PBMCs. The TCR comes from a young woman with multiple sclerosis.

The CDR3 DNA is TGCAGCGTCGGAGACACAGGGACTACCGATGAAAAACTGTTTTTT. It specifies CSVGDTGTTDEKLFF. V and J are TRBV29-1 and TRBJ1-4; tentatively, D is TRBD1 (6 bases). The CDR3 is 15 amino acids. V was shortened by 6 bases and J by 6 bases, with 20 bases between the two germline ends. Germline CDR1 SQVTM, CDR2 ANQGSEA.